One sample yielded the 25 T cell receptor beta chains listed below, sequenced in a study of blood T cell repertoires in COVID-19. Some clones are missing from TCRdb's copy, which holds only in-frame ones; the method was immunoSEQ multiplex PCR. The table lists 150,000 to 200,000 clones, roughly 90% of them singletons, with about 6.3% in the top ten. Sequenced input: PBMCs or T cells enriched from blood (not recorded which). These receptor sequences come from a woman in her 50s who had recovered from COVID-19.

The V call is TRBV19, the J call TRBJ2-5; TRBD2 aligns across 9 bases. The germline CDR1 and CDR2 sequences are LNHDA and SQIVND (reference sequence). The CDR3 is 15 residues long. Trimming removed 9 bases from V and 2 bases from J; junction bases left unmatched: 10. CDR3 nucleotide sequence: TGTGCCAGCAACCGCGGGAGGGGACTACAAGAGACCCAGTACTTC. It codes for CASNRGRGLQETQYF. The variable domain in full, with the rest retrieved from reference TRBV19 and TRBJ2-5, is DGGITQSPKYLFRKEGQNVTLSCEQNLNHDAMYWYRQDPGQGLRLIYYSQIVNDFQKGDIAEGYSVSREKKESFPLTVTSAQKNPTAFYLCASNRGRGLQETQYFGPGTRLLVL.

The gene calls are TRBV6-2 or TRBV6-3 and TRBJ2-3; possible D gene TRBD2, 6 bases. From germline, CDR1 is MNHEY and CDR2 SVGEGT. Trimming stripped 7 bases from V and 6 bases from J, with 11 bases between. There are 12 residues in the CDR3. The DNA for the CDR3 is TGTGCCAGCAACCCAGGAGGGGATACGCAGTATTTT. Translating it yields CASNPGGDTQYF.

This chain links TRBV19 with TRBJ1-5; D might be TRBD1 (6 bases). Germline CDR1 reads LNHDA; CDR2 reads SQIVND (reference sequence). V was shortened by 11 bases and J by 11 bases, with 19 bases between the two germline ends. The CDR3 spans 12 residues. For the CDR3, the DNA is TGTGCCTCGGGACAAGGCAGAGAAGCCCAGCATTTT. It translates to CASGQGREAQHF.

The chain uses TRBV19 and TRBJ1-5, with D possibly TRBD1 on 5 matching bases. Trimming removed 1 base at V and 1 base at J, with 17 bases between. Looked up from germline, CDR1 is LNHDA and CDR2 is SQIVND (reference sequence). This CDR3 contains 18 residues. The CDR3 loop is CASSIVVGGGASNQPQHF. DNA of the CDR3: TGTGCCAGTAGTATAGTAGTAGGAGGAGGGGCCAGCAATCAGCCCCAGCATTTT.

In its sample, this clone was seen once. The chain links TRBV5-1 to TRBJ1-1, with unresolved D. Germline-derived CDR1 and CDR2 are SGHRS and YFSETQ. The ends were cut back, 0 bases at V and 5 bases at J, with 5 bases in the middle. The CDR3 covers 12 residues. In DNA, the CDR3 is TGCGCCAGCAGCTTGGGCAGTACTGAAGCTTTCTTT. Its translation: CASSLGSTEAFF.

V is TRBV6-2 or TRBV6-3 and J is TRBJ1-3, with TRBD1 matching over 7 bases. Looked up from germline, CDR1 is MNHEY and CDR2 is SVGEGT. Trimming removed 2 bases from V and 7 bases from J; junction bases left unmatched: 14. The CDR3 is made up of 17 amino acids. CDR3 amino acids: CASSYTPGQPLVNTIYF. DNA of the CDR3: TGTGCCAGCAGTTACACCCCGGGACAGCCGCTGGTCAACACCATATATTTT.

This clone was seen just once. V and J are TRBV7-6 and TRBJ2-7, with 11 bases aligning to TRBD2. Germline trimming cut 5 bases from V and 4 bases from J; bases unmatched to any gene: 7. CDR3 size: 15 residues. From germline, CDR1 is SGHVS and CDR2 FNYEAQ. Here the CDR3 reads CASSQQLAGGYEQYF. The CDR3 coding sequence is TGTGCCAGCAGCCAGCAGCTAGCGGGGGGTTACGAGCAGTACTTC.

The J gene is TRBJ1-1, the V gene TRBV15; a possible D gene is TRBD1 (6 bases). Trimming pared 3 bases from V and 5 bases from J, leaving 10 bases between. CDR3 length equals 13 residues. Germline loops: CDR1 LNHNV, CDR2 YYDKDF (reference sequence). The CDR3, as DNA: TGTGCCACCAGCAGGAGAGGGGGTACTGAAGCTTTCTTT. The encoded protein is CATSRRGGTEAFF.

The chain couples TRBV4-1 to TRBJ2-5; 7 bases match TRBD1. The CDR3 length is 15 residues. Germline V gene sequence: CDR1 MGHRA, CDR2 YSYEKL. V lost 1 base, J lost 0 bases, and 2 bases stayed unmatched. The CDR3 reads CASSQAGTDQETQYF. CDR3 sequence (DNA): TGCGCCAGCAGCCAAGCGGGGACAGACCAAGAGACCCAGTACTTC.

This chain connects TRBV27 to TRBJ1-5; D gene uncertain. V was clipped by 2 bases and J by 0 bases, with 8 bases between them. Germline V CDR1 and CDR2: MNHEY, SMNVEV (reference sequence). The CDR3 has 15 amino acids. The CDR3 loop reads CASSLGQLSNQPQHF. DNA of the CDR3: TGTGCCAGCAGTTTAGGGCAGCTTAGCAATCAGCCCCAGCATTTT.

CDR3 nucleotide sequence: TGTGCCAGTAGTCATAACAGGGGGCAGATTAACACTGAAGCTTTCTTT. Protein: CASSHNRGQINTEAFF. The chain uses TRBV19 and TRBJ1-1, with TRBD1 matching 9 bases. Germline V gene data show CDR1 as LNHDA and CDR2 as SQIVND (reference sequence). This CDR3 has 16 amino acids. V lost 5 bases to trimming and J lost 2 bases; unmatched junction nucleotides: 9.

Here the CDR3 reads CASSLDRPNTGELFF. CDR3 bases: TGTGCCAGCAGCTTAGACAGGCCGAACACCGGGGAGCTGTTTTTT. This chain joins TRBV7-2 and TRBJ2-2; tentatively, D is TRBD1 (5 bases). The CDR3 consists of 15 residues. V lost 1 base and J 0 bases, leaving 6 bases between the germline ends. Germline CDR1 and CDR2: SGHTA and FQGNSA.

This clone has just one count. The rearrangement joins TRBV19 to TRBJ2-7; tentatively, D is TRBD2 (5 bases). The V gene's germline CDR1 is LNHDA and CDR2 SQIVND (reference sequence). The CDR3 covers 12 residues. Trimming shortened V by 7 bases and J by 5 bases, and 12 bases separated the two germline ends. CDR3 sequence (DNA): TGTGCCAGTACTCCCGGGAACCACGAGCAGTACTTC. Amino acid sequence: CASTPGNHEQYF.

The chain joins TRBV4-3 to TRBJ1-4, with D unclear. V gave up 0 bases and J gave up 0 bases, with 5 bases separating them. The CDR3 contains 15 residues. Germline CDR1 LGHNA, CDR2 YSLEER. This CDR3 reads CASSQDLATNEKLFF. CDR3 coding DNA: TGCGCCAGCAGCCAAGATCTTGCAACTAATGAAAAACTGTTTTTT.

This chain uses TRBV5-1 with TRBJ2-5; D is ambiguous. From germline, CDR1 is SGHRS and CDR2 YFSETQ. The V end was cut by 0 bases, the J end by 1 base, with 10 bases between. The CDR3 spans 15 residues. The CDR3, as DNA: TGCGCCAGCAGCTTGGAACCCGTGGCCCAAGAGACCCAGTACTTC. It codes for CASSLEPVAQETQYF.

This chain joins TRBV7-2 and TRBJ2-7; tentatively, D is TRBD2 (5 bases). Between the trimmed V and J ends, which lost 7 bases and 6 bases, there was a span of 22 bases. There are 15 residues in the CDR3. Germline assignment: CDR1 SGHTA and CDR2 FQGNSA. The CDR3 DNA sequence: TGTGCCAGCACCTCCAAGCGGACCCAACTGTCCGAGCAGTACTTC. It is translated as CASTSKRTQLSEQYF.

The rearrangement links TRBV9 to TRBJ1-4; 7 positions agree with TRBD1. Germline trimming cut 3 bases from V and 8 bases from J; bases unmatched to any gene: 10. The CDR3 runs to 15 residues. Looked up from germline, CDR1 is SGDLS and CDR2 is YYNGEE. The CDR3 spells CASSGTGVGEEKLFF. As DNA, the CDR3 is TGTGCCAGCAGCGGAACAGGGGTCGGAGAGGAAAAACTGTTTTTT. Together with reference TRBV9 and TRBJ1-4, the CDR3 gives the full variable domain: DSGVTQTPKHLITATGQRVTLRCSPRSGDLSVYWYQQSLDQGLQFLIQYYNGEERAKGNILERFSAQQFPDLHSELNLSSLELGDSALYFCASSGTGVGEEKLFFGSGTQLSVL.

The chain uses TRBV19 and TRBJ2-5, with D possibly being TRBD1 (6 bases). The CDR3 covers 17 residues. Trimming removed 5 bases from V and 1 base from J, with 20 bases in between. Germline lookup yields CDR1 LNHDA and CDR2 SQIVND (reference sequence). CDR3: CASSSSTGLATQETQYF. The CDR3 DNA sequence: TGTGCCAGTAGTTCTAGTACAGGGCTGGCCACCCAAGAGACCCAGTACTTC.

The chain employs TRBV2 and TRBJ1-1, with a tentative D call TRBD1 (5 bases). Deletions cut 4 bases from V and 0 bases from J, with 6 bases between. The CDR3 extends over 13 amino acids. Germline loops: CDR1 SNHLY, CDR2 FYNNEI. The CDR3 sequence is CASSVTVNTEAFF. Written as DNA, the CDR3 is TGTGCCAGCAGTGTGACAGTGAACACTGAAGCTTTCTTT. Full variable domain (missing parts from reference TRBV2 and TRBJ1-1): EPEVTQTPSHQVTQMGQEVILRCVPISNHLYFYWYRQILGQKVEFLVSFYNNEISEKSEIFDDQFSVERPDGSNFTLKIRSTKLEDSAMYFCASSVTVNTEAFFGQGTRLTVV.

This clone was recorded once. DNA for the CDR3: TGTGCCAGTAGTATACCCAGCGGGGGTGAGCAGTACTTC. The encoded protein is CASSIPSGGEQYF. V and J are TRBV19 and TRBJ2-7; 8 nucleotides agree with TRBD2. The CDR3 is 13 residues long. CDR1 and CDR2 from the germline V gene are LNHDA and SQIVND (reference sequence). Trimming at V came to 2 bases and at J to 7 bases, leaving 4 bases not matched to a gene. The full variable domain, in which reference TRBV19 and TRBJ2-7 provide the parts outside the CDR3, is DGGITQSPKYLFRKEGQNVTLSCEQNLNHDAMYWYRQDPGQGLRLIYYSQIVNDFQKGDIAEGYSVSREKKESFPLTVTSAQKNPTAFYLCASSIPSGGEQYFGPGTRLTVT.

CDR3 DNA sequence: TGTGCCAGCAGCTATGGGGGGAATGGCTACACCTTC. This gives the protein CASSYGGNGYTF. V is TRBV6-6 and J is TRBJ1-2; D possibly corresponds to TRBD1 (5 bases). Germline CDR1 MNHNY, CDR2 SVGAGI (reference sequence). There are 12 residues in the CDR3. The ends were cut back, 6 bases at V and 6 bases at J, with 11 bases in the middle.

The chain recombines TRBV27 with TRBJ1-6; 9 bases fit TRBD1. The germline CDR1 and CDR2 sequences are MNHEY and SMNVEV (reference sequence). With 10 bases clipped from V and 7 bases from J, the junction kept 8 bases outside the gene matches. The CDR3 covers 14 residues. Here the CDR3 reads CATTGTGRNSPLHF. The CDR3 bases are TGTGCCACCACCGGGACAGGGAGGAATTCACCCCTCCACTTT.

The CDR3 DNA is TGCAGTGCTAGTAGGCCTAGCGGGGGCTCCTACAATGAGCAGTTCTTC. Translated, it gives CSASRPSGGSYNEQFF. This sequence joins TRBV20-1 and TRBJ2-1; 10 nucleotides agree with TRBD2. After removal of 3 bases from V and 0 bases from J, the junction contained 5 bases not matched to a gene. The CDR3 has 16 residues. Germline loops: CDR1 DFQATT, CDR2 SNEGSKA (reference sequence).

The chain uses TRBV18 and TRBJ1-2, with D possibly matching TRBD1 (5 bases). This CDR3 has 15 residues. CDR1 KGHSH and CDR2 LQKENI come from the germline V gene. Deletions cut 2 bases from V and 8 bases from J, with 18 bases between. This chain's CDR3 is CASSPAPQELRGYTF. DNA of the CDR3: TGTGCCAGCTCACCAGCCCCACAGGAATTGAGGGGCTACACCTTC.

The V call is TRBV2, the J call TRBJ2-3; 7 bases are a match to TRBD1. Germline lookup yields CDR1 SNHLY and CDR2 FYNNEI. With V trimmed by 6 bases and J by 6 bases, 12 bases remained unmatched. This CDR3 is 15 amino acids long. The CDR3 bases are TGTGCCAGCAGGAAAGAAGGGGGCGGAGTGGATACGCAGTATTTT. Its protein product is CASRKEGGGVDTQYF.